This T cell receptor beta chain was captured by sequencing in a study of cytomegalovirus exposure and HLA in healthy donors (dated by TCRdb to about 2017). General notes on the study: According to an earlier analysis of a few hundred of the donors, some 170 million T cells yielded roughly 110 million unique TCR beta sequences and approximately 300 Gb of sequence data. Besides the first cohort of roughly 640 subjects, a separate validation cohort made up of some 110 different subjects was used. To predict cytomegalovirus infection status, the study brought together high-throughput TCR immunosequencing, statistical association of individual TCRs with disease status, and machine learning. An earlier analysis of some 500 of the donors used high-throughput TCR beta sequencing to judge whether each TCR beta V gene segment behaved as functional or pseudogenic. A later genetic analysis took genome-wide SNP genotypes for about 60% of the roughly 670 donors and used that subset as a discovery cohort. The number of donors typed differed by locus, with 629-630 for A, B, C, DRB1 and DQB1, around 500 for DQA1, 600 to 610 for DPA1, and under 490 for DPB1. Alongside the repertoire data, information on donor age, sex, ethnicity and CMV serostatus was compiled. In the later analysis, no new phenotypic data were used to find candidate immune exposures; instead, reliance was placed on TCR beta sequences and their occurrence across donors. An early release that covered about 600 HLA-typed donors contained approximately 300 gigabases of sequencing data and some 87 million unique TCR sequences. The T cell repertoires of around 670 subjects were profiled by immunosequencing and related to cytomegalovirus serostatus. Because of strong linkage in the cohort, four or five DR-DQ haplotypes were treated as single units for association and clustering. Among roughly 400 genotyped donors of the cohort, an average of around 250,000 unique TCR beta nucleotide sequences was sequenced per donor, of which 15% to 20% were non-productive. A later analysis re-analyzed previously published TCR beta repertoires from 650 to 800 donors and added high-resolution HLA genotyping to study TCR occurrence patterns. HLA typing included class I and class II loci at four-digit resolution. The study was designed to test whether signatures of past pathogen exposure could be identified by cataloging public T cell receptors. All discovery cohort repertoires had been generated on a single sequencing platform. Among the roughly 400 genotyped donors, more than 70% belonged to the genetic ancestry cluster associated with self-reported Caucasian donors. The study at large found these results: According to a later analysis, parvovirus B19, influenza, CMV and Epstein-Barr virus appeared linked to several top co-occurrence clusters. Because HLA typing was unavailable for some donors at each locus, only the typed subset was used in association tests. In a later analysis, TCR association rates were found to vary across HLA loci, with the most associated TCRs seen for DRB1 alleles and the fewest for HLA-C alleles. A cluster of highly shared sequence variants was judged likely to be a technical artifact of the sequencing pipeline. According to a later genetic analysis, donors in an Asian-associated ancestry cluster had fewer N-insertions in productive TCRs than the approximately 700-donor mean. A further reported finding was that TCR beta sequences accurately predicted the HLA-A and HLA-B alleles for most subjects in the first cohort. Most TCR sequences were seen in very few donors, while some public TCRs were found in many individuals. In an earlier analysis of some 500 of the donors, most TCR beta V segments appeared in productive rearrangements about 87% or about 30% of the time, broadly matching IMGT annotations. In vitro tests confirmed that a few of the cytomegalovirus-associated TCR beta chains recognize cytomegalovirus antigens. In this cohort, only TCR beta chains were sequenced, and detectable features were limited by the absence of alpha or paired-chain data. The study gave a list of about 170 TCR beta chains associated with cytomegalovirus. When HLA alleles, especially DR and DQ, strongly co-occurred, attributing TCR associations to individual alleles was difficult. Because the 87-base-pair reads could not distinguish some IMGT-functional V segments, including TRBV6-2 and TRBV6-3, those segments were excluded. V-gene and J-gene trimming of TCR beta chains was associated with a missense DCLRE1C variant in a later genetic analysis, and the association was replicated in an independent cohort. Linkage disequilibrium might explain the correlated functional status among segregating V segments, but an unknown experimental factor could not be excluded. Cytomegalovirus status was reported to be diagnosed by the classifier with high specificity and sensitivity in both the original and validation cohorts. In a later analysis, HLA-associated TCR beta chains were found to be more clonally expanded and to have lower generation probabilities than equally common non-associated chains. Seventeen rarely observed V segments, including chromosome 9 orphons, were excluded from the earlier analysis of about 500 of the donors because counts were too low. The only immune exposure information available for the cohort was CMV serostatus. The presence/absence analyses assumed that sequencing depth was roughly uniform across donors, and that assumption may not be true. At a false discovery rate of 0.05, a later analysis linked under 20,000 TCR beta sequences to specific HLA alleles. According to a later analysis, most CMV-associated TCR beta chains appeared to be HLA-restricted, and the HLA associations seemed to be driven largely by CMV exposure. According to the authors, the approach could potentially be generalized to other disease states and immunological phenotypes.

The CDR3, from cysteine to phenylalanine, totals 14 residues. Here the CDR3 DNA is all that survives: 42 bases in frame from base 1. V is trimmed back by 3 bases and J by 3 bases, and the junction contains 5 bases that no gene match accounts for. The germline V gene gives CDR1 as KGHSH and CDR2 as LQKENI. This clone came up once. This receptor's antigen is unknown. No per-base quality is available; no much larger clone lies one base away. The cohort comprised some 730 healthy bone marrow donors. At the time of sampling, all cohort members were nominally healthy, though unrecorded immune exposures were likely present. The donor tested CMV seronegative, placing the donor among the 350 or so seronegative members of the cohort. A peripheral blood sample was collected from each donor, and TCR beta sequencing was performed on peripheral blood mononuclear cells. Genomic DNA extraction from the blood cell samples was performed with the Qiagen DNeasy Blood Extraction Kit.

Library preparation was by the immunoSEQ multiplex PCR assay. For the multiplex PCR, a mixture combining 60 forward primers for TCR Vbeta segments and 13 reverse primers for TCR Jbeta segments was used. A multiplex PCR assay on genomic DNA amplified the CDR3 region of rearranged TCR beta genes. The amplified TCR beta libraries were sequenced on the Illumina HiSeq System as 87-base-pair reads. As for the authors' bioinformatics: A later analysis counted about 76 million unique TCR beta chains across the 550 to 750 repertoires, and 9 million to 14 million of these chains were shared by at least two donors. A nearest-neighbor algorithm error-corrected the raw reads and collapsed the reads into unique sequences, merging closely related sequences to remove PCR and sequencing errors. To assign V, D and J gene segments, CDR3 sequences were aligned to IMGT reference sequences. For a sequence to be retained, a match of at least six nucleotides was required to both a V gene segment and a J gene segment. Rearrangements were called productive when the CDR3 lacked stop codons and stayed in frame with V and J; all others were non-productive. CDR3 was defined according to IMGT convention as the region running from the second conserved V-encoded cysteine to the conserved J-encoded phenylalanine. Sequences without an unambiguous match to a single V gene segment were excluded from the earlier analysis of 500 to 700 of the donors. In an earlier analysis of several hundred of the donors, V segments were called functional above 56.7% productive rearrangements and were called segregating when the between-donor standard deviation exceeded 5%. A statistical classification framework was developed to diagnose cytomegalovirus status using the catalog of TCR beta chain sequences. In a later analysis, TCR nucleotide sequences were compared against IMGT/GENE-DB human TR gene sequences so that V and J genes could be assigned. In a later analysis, CDR3 sequences and most-parsimonious VDJ recombination scenarios were assigned using the TCRdist pipeline. In a later analysis, each TCR beta chain was defined by its CDR3 amino acid sequence together with its V-gene family, and reads lacking a unique V-gene family were excluded. A later analysis removed 550 to 700 highly shared, low-generation-probability nucleotide sequences to deal with suspected cross-contamination and a sequencing artifact. A later analysis calculated a clonal expansion index for each public chain from normalized within-repertoire ranks of inferred template counts. In a later analysis, generation probabilities were computed with a VDJ recombination model fitted to out-of-frame rearrangements, and the resulting probabilities were checked against IGoR. A later analysis scored TCR-TCR, TCR-HLA and TCR-CMV co-occurrence with hypergeometric tests, applying a repertoire-size bias correction to TCR pairs. To estimate false discovery rates, a later analysis permuted the HLA or CMV assignments 20 times. In a later analysis, co-occurring TCRs were grouped with DBSCAN, and TCRdist sequence similarity was added when clustering was performed within HLA-allele-positive subsets. Repertoires with fewer than 30,000 or more than 120,000 public chains were left out of co-occurrence clustering, as were a handful of repertoires with anomalous nucleotide sharing. What TCRdb holds here is the immuneACCESS table cut down to in-frame rearrangements. Part of the clones is not present; checked against another copy, under half of the missing clones reflect an unresolved V gene, and the others are unexplained. That table furnishes V, J and clone size, whereas the DNA furnished D and trimming. Counted in this sample were about 150,000 clones; 74% of them appeared once. The top ten clonotypes cover around 2.3% of the sample.

Sequencing was done on a sample of PBMCs. The sequence is built from TRBV18 and TRBJ2-7; 7 junctional bases match TRBD1. The clonotype comes from a man aged 25 to 40 in good health and CMV-seronegative. The CDR3: CASSPGQSHYEQYF. The DNA reads as follows: TGTGCCAGCTCACCGGGACAGTCCCACTACGAGCAGTACTTC.